These T cell receptor beta chains were read from a single sample in a study of tumor and adjacent non-tumor tissue in lung cancer. Each CDR3 protein is one row after TCRdb ran MiXCR on the multiplex PCR reads. The table records some 99,000 distinct CDR3 sequences, about 75% of them present only once. The sequencing sample was made of lung tumor tissue. The source of these receptors is a woman aged 55-75 years with non-small cell lung cancer. Each CDR3 is given with its conserved first and last residue. The D gene is left open where the match is weak. Some rows mark clone size as missing; the rest say once, few, many or name a class of expanded clone.

V gene: TRBV15
D gene: -
J gene: TRBJ2-2
clone size: few
CDR3 protein: CATSRDRRQTRAGELFF
CDR3 DNA: TGTGCCACCAGCAGAGATAGACGGCAGACGAGGGCCGGGGAGCTGTTTTTT

V gene: TRBV4-1
D gene: -
J gene: TRBJ1-2
clone size: -
CDR3 protein: CASSHESGSNYGYTF
CDR3 DNA: TGTGCCAGCAGCCATGAGTCAGGCTCTAACTATGGCTACACCTTC

V gene: TRBV6-2/TRBV6-3
D gene: -
J gene: TRBJ2-7
clone size: -
CDR3 protein: CASNYPGTPVWYEQYF
CDR3 DNA: TGTGCCAGCAATTATCCCGGGACACCGGTGTGGTACGAGCAGTACTTC

V gene: TRBV6-5
D gene: -
J gene: TRBJ2-5
clone size: -
CDR3 protein: CASSCPTFDRIRGYQETQYF
CDR3 DNA: TGTGCCAGCAGTTGCCCTACGTTCGACAGGATAAGGGGGTACCAAGAGACCCAGTACTTC

V gene: TRBV29-1
D gene: -
J gene: TRBJ2-1
clone size: -
CDR3 protein: CSVEVNGNRECYNEQLF
CDR3 DNA: TGTAGCGTTGAAGTTAATGGAAATCGGGAATGTTACAATGAGCAGTTATTC

V gene: TRBV6-2/TRBV6-3
D gene: TRBD1
J gene: TRBJ1-5
clone size: many
CDR3 protein: CASSPTGLDQPQHF
CDR3 DNA: TGTGCCAGCAGTCCGACAGGGTTAGATCAGCCCCAGCATTTT

V gene: TRBV11-2
D gene: TRBD1
J gene: TRBJ1-5
clone size: -
CDR3 protein: CARSRDRGVPQHF
CDR3 DNA: TGTGCCAGGTCCCGGGACAGGGGTGTGCCCCAACATTTT

V gene: TRBV11-2
D gene: -
J gene: TRBJ2-7
clone size: -
CDR3 protein: CASSLNTGAYEQYF
CDR3 DNA: TGTGCCAGCAGCTTAAATACGGGAGCATACGAGCAGTACTTC

V gene: TRBV6-2/TRBV6-3
D gene: -
J gene: TRBJ1-1
clone size: -
CDR3 protein: CVSRPVLEGNTEAFF
CDR3 DNA: TGTGTCAGCAGACCCGTCTTGGAGGGGAACACTGAAGCTTTCTTT

V gene: TRBV4-3
D gene: -
J gene: TRBJ2-3
clone size: -
CDR3 protein: CASSHETCGTYTQYF
CDR3 DNA: TGCGCCAGCAGCCACGAGACATGTGGCACATATACGCAGTATTTT

V gene: TRBV6-2/TRBV6-3
D gene: -
J gene: TRBJ1-1
clone size: -
CDR3 protein: CAISHGRGGTEAFF
CDR3 DNA: TGTGCCATCAGTCATGGCCGGGGCGGCACTGAAGCTTTTTTT

V gene: TRBV20-1
D gene: -
J gene: TRBJ2-7
clone size: -
CDR3 protein: CSEAVDASSSYEQYF
CDR3 DNA: TGTAGTGAGGCTGTCGACGCTTCAAGCTCCTACGAGCAGTACTTC

V gene: TRBV28
D gene: -
J gene: TRBJ1-2
clone size: -
CDR3 protein: CASSILGREGTIGF
CDR3 DNA: TGTGCCAGTAGTATACTCGGCAGGGAAGGCACGATCGGCTTC

V gene: TRBV11-2
D gene: TRBD2
J gene: TRBJ2-1
clone size: -
CDR3 protein: CASSLDRASGGVEQCF
CDR3 DNA: TGTGCCAGCAGCTTAGATCGAGCTAGCGGTGGAGTTGAGCAGTGCTTC

V gene: TRBV11-3
D gene: TRBD2
J gene: TRBJ2-1
clone size: -
CDR3 protein: CASSLDLTSCSHNEQFF
CDR3 DNA: TGTGCCAGCAGCTTAGACTTGACTAGCTGTAGTCACAATGAGCAGTTCTTC

V gene: TRBV28
D gene: TRBD1
J gene: TRBJ1-2
clone size: -
CDR3 protein: CASSTPGTAYGDTF
CDR3 DNA: TGTGCCAGCAGTACCCCCGGGACAGCCTATGGAGACACCTTC

V gene: TRBV20-1
D gene: -
J gene: TRBJ2-2
clone size: once
CDR3 protein: CSARDTGRETGELFF
CDR3 DNA: TGCAGTGCTAGAGACACAGGGCGGGAGACCGGGGAGCTGTTTTTC

V gene: TRBV11-1
D gene: TRBD2
J gene: TRBJ2-2
clone size: -
CDR3 protein: CASSPRLARESTGGLFF
CDR3 DNA: TGTGCCAGCAGCCCGCGACTAGCGAGGGAATCCACCGGGGGGCTGTTTTTT

V gene: TRBV7-2
D gene: TRBD2
J gene: TRBJ2-3
clone size: -
CDR3 protein: CASSPQAGTSTTDTHYF
CDR3 DNA: TGTGCCAGCAGCCCGCAAGCCGGGACTAGCACGACAGATACGCACTATTTT

V gene: TRBV11-3
D gene: TRBD2
J gene: TRBJ2-1
clone size: -
CDR3 protein: CAISLELTSRSHNELFF
CDR3 DNA: TGTGCCATCAGTTTAGAGTTGACTAGCAGGAGCCACAATGAGCTGTTCTTC

V gene: TRBV29-1
D gene: -
J gene: TRBJ1-1
clone size: once
CDR3 protein: CSIGEGRSYTEVFF
CDR3 DNA: TGCAGCATTGGTGAGGGGAGGTCGTACACTGAAGTTTTCTTT

V gene: TRBV28
D gene: TRBD2
J gene: TRBJ2-1
clone size: few
CDR3 protein: CASSRDSLAGGPGEQFF
CDR3 DNA: TGTGCCAGCAGTCGAGACTCACTAGCGGGAGGGCCGGGAGAGCAGTTCTTC

V gene: TRBV12-3/TRBV12-4
D gene: -
J gene: TRBJ2-3
clone size: -
CDR3 protein: CASSLAILIGTDTQYF
CDR3 DNA: TGTGCCAGCAGTTTAGCCATTTTAATAGGGACAGATACGCAGTATTTT

V gene: TRBV20-1
D gene: TRBD2
J gene: TRBJ2-7
clone size: -
CDR3 protein: CSVSRLAATGEQYF
CDR3 DNA: TGCAGTGTTAGTAGGCTAGCGGCTACTGGCGAGCAGTACTTC

V gene: TRBV20-1
D gene: -
J gene: TRBJ2-2
clone size: -
CDR3 protein: CSANGRTGELSF
CDR3 DNA: TGCAGTGCTAATGGACGGACCGGGGAACTGTCTTTT

V gene: TRBV11-1
D gene: TRBD2
J gene: TRBJ2-3
clone size: medium-sized
CDR3 protein: CASSPGLAGDTQYF
CDR3 DNA: TGTGCCAGCAGCCCGGGACTAGCGGGAGATACGCAGTATTTT

V gene: TRBV20-1
D gene: -
J gene: TRBJ1-1
clone size: -
CDR3 protein: CSAKTGGETEAFF
CDR3 DNA: TGCAGTGCTAAGACTGGGGGTGAAACTGAAGCTTTCTTT

V gene: TRBV20-1
D gene: TRBD2
J gene: TRBJ2-2
clone size: -
CDR3 protein: CGASSSSGTGELVF
CDR3 DNA: TGCGGTGCTTCCAGCTCTAGCGGTACCGGGGAGCTGGTTTTT

V gene: TRBV6-1
D gene: -
J gene: TRBJ2-3
clone size: -
CDR3 protein: CASAVSATDYHPQYF
CDR3 DNA: TGTGCCAGCGCGGTATCCGCGACCGACTATCACCCCCAGTATTTT

V gene: TRBV11-3
D gene: -
J gene: TRBJ1-3
clone size: -
CDR3 protein: CITREDSGNTIYF
CDR3 DNA: TGTATCACACGGGAGGACTCTGGAAACACCATATATTTT

V gene: TRBV12-3/TRBV12-4
D gene: -
J gene: TRBJ1-6
clone size: -
CDR3 protein: CASTLGADNSPLHF
CDR3 DNA: TGTGCCAGCACTCTGGGGGCAGATAATTCACCCCTCCACTTT

V gene: TRBV28
D gene: TRBD1
J gene: TRBJ2-5
clone size: -
CDR3 protein: CACSLRGGAETQYF
CDR3 DNA: TGTGCCTGCAGTTTACGAGGGGGCGCGGAGACCCAGTACTTC

V gene: TRBV11-2
D gene: -
J gene: TRBJ2-7
clone size: -
CDR3 protein: CDGSLASEQYF
CDR3 DNA: TGTGACGGCAGCTTAGCCTCCGAGCAGTACTTC

V gene: TRBV11-2
D gene: -
J gene: TRBJ2-7
clone size: -
CDR3 protein: CTSSWDRGRYEKFF
CDR3 DNA: TGTACCAGCAGTTGGGACCGCGGAAGATACGAGAAGTTCTTC

V gene: TRBV11-3
D gene: -
J gene: TRBJ1-1
clone size: -
CDR3 protein: CTSNLKVNTEVFF
CDR3 DNA: TGTACCAGCAACCTTAAGGTGAACACTGAGGTTTTCTTT

V gene: TRBV4-1
D gene: -
J gene: TRBJ1-1
clone size: -
CDR3 protein: CASRAGDAGLNTEAFF
CDR3 DNA: TGCGCCAGCAGGGCAGGGGACGCCGGTTTGAACACTGAAGCTTTCTTT

V gene: TRBV11-3
D gene: -
J gene: TRBJ2-7
clone size: once
CDR3 protein: CVSSLSTGSSYEQYF
CDR3 DNA: TGTGTCAGCAGCTTAAGTACCGGGAGCTCCTACGAGCAGTACTTC

V gene: TRBV28
D gene: -
J gene: TRBJ1-1
clone size: -
CDR3 protein: CANNSRGGDTEAFF
CDR3 DNA: TGTGCCAACAATTCTAGGGGGGGGGACACTGAGGCTTTCTTT